A selection of T cell receptor beta chains follows, all from one sample in a study of cytomegalovirus exposure and HLA in healthy donors. Measured with immunoSEQ multiplex PCR; TCRdb has only the in-frame clones, and not every one. The table counts around 200,000 clones; 1.1% lies in the top ten. Sample: PBMCs. The receptor set was obtained from a girl aged 2 to 9 in good health and CMV-seropositive. The CDR3 runs from the conserved cysteine through the conserved F or W. The order of the fields is V gene, D gene, J gene, CDR3 protein, CDR3 DNA. A D gene is named only where the DNA matches it firmly.

V gene: TRBV5-6; D gene: NA; J gene: TRBJ2-7; CDR3 protein: CASSHGTPNEQYF; CDR3 DNA: TGTGCCAGCAGCCACGGGACTCCTAACGAGCAGTACTTC
V gene: TRBV2; D gene: TRBD1; J gene: TRBJ2-7; CDR3 protein: CASSEVRTGASSYEQYF; CDR3 DNA: TGTGCCAGCAGTGAAGTAAGGACAGGGGCCAGCTCCTACGAGCAGTACTTC
V gene: TRBV7-9; D gene: TRBD2; J gene: TRBJ2-2; CDR3 protein: CASSSTDGLADIYTGELFF; CDR3 DNA: TGTGCCAGCAGCTCCACCGACGGACTAGCGGATATTTACACCGGGGAGCTGTTTTTT
V gene: TRBV7-4; D gene: TRBD2; J gene: TRBJ2-1; CDR3 protein: CASSLEGETGGSYNEQFF; CDR3 DNA: TGTGCCAGCAGCTTAGAGGGTGAGACGGGAGGTTCCTACAATGAGCAGTTCTTC
V gene: TRBV2; D gene: TRBD2; J gene: TRBJ2-2; CDR3 protein: CASNGAGGSGELFF; CDR3 DNA: TGTGCCAGCAATGGAGCGGGAGGAAGCGGGGAGCTGTTTTTT
V gene: TRBV11-2; D gene: TRBD1; J gene: TRBJ1-1; CDR3 protein: CASRRQGPEAFF; CDR3 DNA: TGTGCCAGCCGAAGACAGGGCCCTGAAGCTTTCTTT
V gene: TRBV7-9; D gene: TRBD1; J gene: TRBJ2-7; CDR3 protein: CASSEQGYEQYF; CDR3 DNA: TGTGCCAGCAGCGAACAGGGGTACGAGCAGTACTTC
V gene: TRBV9; D gene: NA; J gene: TRBJ2-1; CDR3 protein: CASSVVGGGEQFF; CDR3 DNA: TGTGCCAGCAGCGTAGTAGGGGGGGGTGAGCAGTTCTTC
V gene: TRBV9; D gene: TRBD2; J gene: TRBJ2-1; CDR3 protein: CASSVLAGTYNEQFF; CDR3 DNA: TGTGCCAGCAGCGTCCTAGCGGGAACCTACAATGAGCAGTTCTTC
V gene: TRBV28; D gene: TRBD1; J gene: TRBJ1-2; CDR3 protein: CASSFGQGYGYTF; CDR3 DNA: TGTGCCAGCAGCTTCGGACAGGGCTATGGCTACACCTTC
V gene: TRBV28; D gene: NA; J gene: TRBJ2-4; CDR3 protein: CASSSPGFSKNIQYF; CDR3 DNA: TGTGCCAGCAGTTCCCCCGGTTTCTCCAAAAACATTCAGTACTTC
V gene: TRBV6-5; D gene: TRBD1; J gene: TRBJ2-7; CDR3 protein: CASSFSDRGYEQYF; CDR3 DNA: TGTGCCAGCAGTTTTTCGGACAGGGGCTACGAGCAGTACTTC
V gene: TRBV25-1; D gene: TRBD1; J gene: TRBJ1-5; CDR3 protein: CASSGQGQPQHF; CDR3 DNA: TGTGCCAGCAGTGGACAGGGTCAGCCCCAGCATTTT
V gene: TRBV30; D gene: NA; J gene: TRBJ2-2; CDR3 protein: CAWSVKGLSRTGELFF; CDR3 DNA: TGTGCCTGGAGTGTAAAGGGGCTATCGAGGACCGGGGAGCTGTTTTTT
V gene: TRBV6-6; D gene: TRBD1; J gene: TRBJ2-1; CDR3 protein: CASSYSTKAGGNEQFF; CDR3 DNA: TGTGCCAGCAGTTACTCGACAAAGGCAGGGGGTAATGAGCAGTTCTTC
V gene: TRBV4-2; D gene: TRBD2; J gene: TRBJ2-3; CDR3 protein: CASSQTGTSGTSTDTQYF; CDR3 DNA: TGTGCCAGCAGCCAAACCGGGACTAGCGGGACCAGCACAGATACGCAGTATTTT
V gene: TRBV19; D gene: TRBD1; J gene: TRBJ2-2; CDR3 protein: CASSTQTGANTGELFF; CDR3 DNA: TGTGCCAGTAGTACCCAGACAGGGGCGAACACCGGGGAGCTGTTTTTT
V gene: TRBV7-8; D gene: NA; J gene: TRBJ2-7; CDR3 protein: CASSLGSRRTAAASYEQYF; CDR3 DNA: TGTGCCAGCAGCTTAGGGTCTCGGCGTACGGCGGCGGCATCCTACGAGCAGTACTTC
V gene: TRBV5-1; D gene: NA; J gene: TRBJ1-1; CDR3 protein: CASSFTANTEAFF; CDR3 DNA: TGCGCCAGCAGCTTCACAGCGAACACTGAAGCTTTCTTT
V gene: TRBV13; D gene: NA; J gene: TRBJ1-1; CDR3 protein: CASSLEVGTRAFF; CDR3 DNA: TGTGCCAGCAGCTTAGAAGTAGGGACAAGAGCTTTCTTT
V gene: TRBV6-4; D gene: NA; J gene: TRBJ1-2; CDR3 protein: CASSDSGSTNYGYTF; CDR3 DNA: TGTGCCAGCAGTGACTCGGGCAGCACTAACTATGGCTACACCTTC
V gene: TRBV28; D gene: TRBD1; J gene: TRBJ2-5; CDR3 protein: CASSSPAQGRETQYF; CDR3 DNA: TGTGCCAGCAGTTCCCCTGCACAGGGGCGAGAGACCCAGTACTTC
V gene: TRBV25-1; D gene: NA; J gene: TRBJ2-5; CDR3 protein: CASSESPLETQYF; CDR3 DNA: TGTGCCAGCAGTGAATCCCCCCTAGAGACCCAGTACTTC
V gene: TRBV5-4; D gene: NA; J gene: TRBJ1-1; CDR3 protein: CASSGQTIAEAFF; CDR3 DNA: TGTGCCAGCAGCGGACAGACGATCGCTGAAGCTTTCTTT
V gene: TRBV9; D gene: TRBD2; J gene: TRBJ2-7; CDR3 protein: CASNPGLAYYEQYF; CDR3 DNA: TGTGCCAGCAATCCGGGACTAGCGTACTACGAGCAGTACTTC
V gene: TRBV11-2; D gene: NA; J gene: TRBJ2-7; CDR3 protein: CASSLQRVPYEQYF; CDR3 DNA: TGTGCCAGCAGCTTACAGAGGGTCCCCTACGAGCAGTACTTC
V gene: TRBV6-5; D gene: NA; J gene: TRBJ1-5; CDR3 protein: CASSRGGNQPQHF; CDR3 DNA: TGTGCCAGCTCGCGGGGGGGGAACCAGCCCCAGCATTTT
V gene: TRBV5-6; D gene: NA; J gene: TRBJ2-7; CDR3 protein: CASSLPHGRLNRYGQYF; CDR3 DNA: TGTGCCAGCAGCTTACCACATGGCAGGCTAAATCGGTACGGGCAGTACTTC
V gene: TRBV7-8; D gene: NA; J gene: TRBJ2-7; CDR3 protein: CASRGRDSSYEQYF; CDR3 DNA: TGTGCCAGCAGGGGCCGTGATTCATCCTACGAGCAGTACTTC
V gene: TRBV6-5; D gene: NA; J gene: TRBJ2-7; CDR3 protein: CASSPGVGFPYEQYF; CDR3 DNA: TGTGCCAGCAGTCCGGGTGTTGGGTTCCCCTACGAGCAGTACTTC
V gene: TRBV27; D gene: NA; J gene: TRBJ1-5; CDR3 protein: CASSLWGGDQPQHF; CDR3 DNA: TGTGCCAGCAGTTTATGGGGGGGCGATCAGCCCCAGCATTTT
V gene: TRBV7-6; D gene: NA; J gene: TRBJ1-5; CDR3 protein: CASSPTHSQPQHF; CDR3 DNA: TGTGCCAGCAGCCCTACTCACAGTCAGCCCCAGCATTTT
V gene: TRBV7-2; D gene: TRBD1; J gene: TRBJ1-5; CDR3 protein: CASSLETGRNQPQHF; CDR3 DNA: TGTGCCAGCAGCTTAGAGACAGGGAGAAATCAGCCCCAGCATTTT
V gene: TRBV19; D gene: NA; J gene: TRBJ2-3; CDR3 protein: CASSMTRPGWADTQYF; CDR3 DNA: TGTGCCAGTAGTATGACCCGACCGGGATGGGCGGATACGCAGTATTTT
V gene: TRBV6-5; D gene: TRBD1; J gene: TRBJ1-2; CDR3 protein: CASSYRSGTGNGYTF; CDR3 DNA: TGTGCCAGCAGTTACCGTTCCGGGACAGGGAATGGCTACACCTTC
V gene: TRBV13; D gene: NA; J gene: TRBJ2-1; CDR3 protein: CASSRGQSSYNEQFF; CDR3 DNA: TGTGCCAGCAGCCGAGGACAGAGCTCCTACAATGAGCAGTTCTTC
V gene: TRBV10-1; D gene: TRBD1; J gene: TRBJ2-7; CDR3 protein: CASSFQGTGGDYEQYF; CDR3 DNA: TGCGCCAGCAGTTTTCAGGGGACAGGGGGGGACTACGAGCAGTACTTC
V gene: TRBV25-1; D gene: NA; J gene: TRBJ2-2; CDR3 protein: CASKKGEGAGELFF; CDR3 DNA: TGTGCCAGCAAGAAGGGGGAAGGCGCCGGGGAGCTGTTTTTT
V gene: TRBV27; D gene: NA; J gene: TRBJ1-5; CDR3 protein: CASRPTSGSNQPQHF; CDR3 DNA: TGTGCCAGCAGGCCAACTTCAGGTAGCAATCAGCCCCAGCATTTT
V gene: TRBV7-2; D gene: NA; J gene: TRBJ2-1; CDR3 protein: CASSLASGPSYNEQFF; CDR3 DNA: TGTGCCAGCAGCTTAGCCAGCGGGCCATCCTACAATGAGCAGTTCTTC